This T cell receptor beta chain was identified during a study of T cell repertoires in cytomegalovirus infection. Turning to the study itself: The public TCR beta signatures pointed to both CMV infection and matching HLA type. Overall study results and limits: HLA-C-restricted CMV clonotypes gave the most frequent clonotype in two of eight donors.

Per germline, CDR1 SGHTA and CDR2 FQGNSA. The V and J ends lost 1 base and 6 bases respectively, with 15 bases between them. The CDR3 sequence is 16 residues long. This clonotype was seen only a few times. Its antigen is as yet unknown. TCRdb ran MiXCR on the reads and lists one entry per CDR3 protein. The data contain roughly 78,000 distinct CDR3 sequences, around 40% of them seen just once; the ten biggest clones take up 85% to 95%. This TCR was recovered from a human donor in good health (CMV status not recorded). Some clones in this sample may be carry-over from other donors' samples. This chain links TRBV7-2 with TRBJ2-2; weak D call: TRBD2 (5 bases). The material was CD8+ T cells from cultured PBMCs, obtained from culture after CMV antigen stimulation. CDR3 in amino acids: CASSLVLAEDPGELFF. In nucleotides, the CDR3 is TGTGCCAGCAGCTTAGTGCTAGCAGAGGATCCCGGGGAGCTGTTTTTT.